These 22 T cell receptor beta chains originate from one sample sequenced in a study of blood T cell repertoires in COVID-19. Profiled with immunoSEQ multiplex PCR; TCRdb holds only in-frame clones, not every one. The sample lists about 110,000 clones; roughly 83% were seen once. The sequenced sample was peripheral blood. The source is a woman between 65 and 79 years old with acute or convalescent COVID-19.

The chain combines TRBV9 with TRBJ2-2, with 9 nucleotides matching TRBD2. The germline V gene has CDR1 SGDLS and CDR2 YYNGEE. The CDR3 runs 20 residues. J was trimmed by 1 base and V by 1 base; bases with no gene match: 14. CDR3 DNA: TGTGCCAGCAGCGTACTCGCTCCTATGGCTAGCGGGAAGAACACCGGGGAGCTGTTTTTT. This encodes CASSVLAPMASGKNTGELFF.

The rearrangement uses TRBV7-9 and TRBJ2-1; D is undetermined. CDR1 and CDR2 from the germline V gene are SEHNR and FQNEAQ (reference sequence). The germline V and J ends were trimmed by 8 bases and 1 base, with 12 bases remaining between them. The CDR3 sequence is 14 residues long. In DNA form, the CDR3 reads TGTGCCAGCTATAGTGGTTATTCCTACAATGAGCAGTTCTTC. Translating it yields CASYSGYSYNEQFF. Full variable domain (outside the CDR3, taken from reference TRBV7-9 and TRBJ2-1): DTGVSQNPRHKITKRGQNVTFRCDPISEHNRLYWYRQTLGQGPEFLTYFQNEAQLEKSRLLSDRFSAERPKGSFSTLEIQRTEQGDSAMYLCASYSGYSYNEQFFGPGTRLTVL.

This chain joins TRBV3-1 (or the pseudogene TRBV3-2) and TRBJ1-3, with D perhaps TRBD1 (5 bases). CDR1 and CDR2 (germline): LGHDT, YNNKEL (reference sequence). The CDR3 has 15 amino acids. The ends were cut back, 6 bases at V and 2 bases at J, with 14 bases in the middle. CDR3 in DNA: TGTGCCAGCAGATTAGAAGCGGGACCTGGAAACACCATATATTTT. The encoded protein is CASRLEAGPGNTIYF.

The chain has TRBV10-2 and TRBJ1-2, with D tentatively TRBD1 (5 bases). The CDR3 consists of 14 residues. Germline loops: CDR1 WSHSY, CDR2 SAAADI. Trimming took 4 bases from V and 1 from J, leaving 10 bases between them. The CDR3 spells CASSGRGLNYGYTF. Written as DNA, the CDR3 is TGCGCCAGCAGTGGAAGGGGTCTTAACTATGGCTACACCTTC.

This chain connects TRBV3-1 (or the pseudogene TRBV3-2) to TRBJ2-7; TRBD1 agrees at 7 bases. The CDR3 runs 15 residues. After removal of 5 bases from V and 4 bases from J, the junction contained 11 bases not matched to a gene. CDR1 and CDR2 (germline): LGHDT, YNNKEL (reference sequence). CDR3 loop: CASSSQRTGEYEQYF. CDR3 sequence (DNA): TGTGCCAGCAGCTCGCAAAGGACAGGAGAGTACGAGCAGTACTTC.

CDR3 sequence reads: CASSYSTSGVTDTQYF. The CDR3 region has the DNA TGTGCCAGCAGTTACTCGACTAGCGGGGTAACAGATACGCAGTATTTT. The chain employs TRBV6-5 and TRBJ2-3; 11 nucleotides match TRBD2. CDR1 and CDR2 (germline): MNHEY, SVGAGI. CDR3 length equals 16 residues. The junction had 2 bases not matched to a gene; V was cut back by 0 bases and J by 3 bases.

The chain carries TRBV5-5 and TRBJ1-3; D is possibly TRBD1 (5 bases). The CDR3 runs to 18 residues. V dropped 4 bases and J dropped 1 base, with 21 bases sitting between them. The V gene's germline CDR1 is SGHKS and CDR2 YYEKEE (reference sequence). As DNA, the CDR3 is TGTGCCAGCAGCCTGACTGTGCAGAGCCGGGGGTCTGGAAACACCATATATTTT. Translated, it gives CASSLTVQSRGSGNTIYF.

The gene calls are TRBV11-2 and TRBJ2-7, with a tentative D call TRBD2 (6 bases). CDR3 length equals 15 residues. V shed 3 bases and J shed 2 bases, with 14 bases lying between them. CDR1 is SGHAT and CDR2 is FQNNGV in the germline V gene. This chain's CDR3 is CASSFVFGGTYEQYF. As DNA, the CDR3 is TGTGCCAGCAGCTTTGTGTTCGGCGGGACCTACGAGCAGTACTTC.

CDR3 nucleotide sequence: TGTGCCAGCAGCCCCACGGGAAGGAGAGGCCCGAATCAGCCCCAGCATTTT. Protein product: CASSPTGRRGPNQPQHF. The rearrangement links TRBV7-8 to TRBJ1-5; D uncertain. CDR1 and CDR2 (germline): SGHVS, FQNEAQ. There are 17 residues in the CDR3. The ends were cut back, 5 bases at V and 4 bases at J, with 21 bases in the middle.

The CDR3 loop is CASRSGTGASNYGYTF. The CDR3 bases are TGTGCCAGCAGGTCCGGGACAGGGGCGTCTAACTATGGCTACACCTTC. This chain links TRBV5-6 with TRBJ1-2; 10 bases agree with TRBD1. V lost 5 bases, J lost 0 bases, and 7 bases stayed unmatched. The germline gives CDR1 SGHDT, CDR2 YYEEEE. CDR3 length: 16 residues.

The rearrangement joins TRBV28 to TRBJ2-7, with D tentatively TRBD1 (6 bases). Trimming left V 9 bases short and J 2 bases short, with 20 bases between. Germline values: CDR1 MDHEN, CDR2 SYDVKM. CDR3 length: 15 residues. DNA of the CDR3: TGTGCCAGTGCGGTAATAGGGACATTTACCTACGAGCAGTACTTC. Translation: CASAVIGTFTYEQYF.

CDR3 DNA: TGTGCCAGCAGTAAGGGGGCGGTGGGCAATCAGCCCCAGCATTTT. Its protein product is CASSKGAVGNQPQHF. The chain has TRBV5-5 and TRBJ1-5; 7 positions match TRBD1. Trimming cost V 5 bases and J 2 bases; bases outside gene matches: 7. This CDR3 comprises 15 residues. CDR1 is SGHKS, CDR2 YYEKEE, per germline (reference sequence).

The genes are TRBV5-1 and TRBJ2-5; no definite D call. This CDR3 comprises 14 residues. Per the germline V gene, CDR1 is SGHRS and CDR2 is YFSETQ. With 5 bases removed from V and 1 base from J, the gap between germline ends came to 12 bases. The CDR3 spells CASSPLFLQETQYF. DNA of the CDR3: TGCGCCAGCAGTCCCCTTTTCCTCCAAGAGACCCAGTACTTC.

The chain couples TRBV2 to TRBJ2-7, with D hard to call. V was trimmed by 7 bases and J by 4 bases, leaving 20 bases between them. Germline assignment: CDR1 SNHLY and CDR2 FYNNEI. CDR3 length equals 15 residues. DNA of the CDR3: TGTGCCAGCACCGAAGGTCGTATCTTGACTTACGAGCAGTACTTC. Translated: CASTEGRILTYEQYF.

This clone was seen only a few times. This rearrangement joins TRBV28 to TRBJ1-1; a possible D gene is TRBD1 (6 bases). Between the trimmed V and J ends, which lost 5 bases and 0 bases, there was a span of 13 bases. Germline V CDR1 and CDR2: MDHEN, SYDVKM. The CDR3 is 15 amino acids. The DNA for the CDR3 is TGTGCCAGCAGTCCCTGGGACACCTTGAACACTGAAGCTTTCTTT. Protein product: CASSPWDTLNTEAFF.

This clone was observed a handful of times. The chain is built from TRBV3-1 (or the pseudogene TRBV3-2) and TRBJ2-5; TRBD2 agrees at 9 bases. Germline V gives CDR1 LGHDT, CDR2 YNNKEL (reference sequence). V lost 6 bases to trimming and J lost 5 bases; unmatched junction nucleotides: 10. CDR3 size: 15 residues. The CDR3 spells CASSTQRGVGETQYF. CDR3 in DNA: TGTGCCAGCAGTACTCAGCGGGGGGTCGGTGAGACCCAGTACTTC.

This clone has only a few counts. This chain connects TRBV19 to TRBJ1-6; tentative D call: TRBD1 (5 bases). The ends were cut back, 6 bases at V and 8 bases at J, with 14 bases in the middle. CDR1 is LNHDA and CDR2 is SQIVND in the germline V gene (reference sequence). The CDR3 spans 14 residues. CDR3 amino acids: CASRGKQDHSPLHF. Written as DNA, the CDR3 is TGTGCCAGTAGGGGAAAACAGGATCATTCACCCCTCCACTTT.

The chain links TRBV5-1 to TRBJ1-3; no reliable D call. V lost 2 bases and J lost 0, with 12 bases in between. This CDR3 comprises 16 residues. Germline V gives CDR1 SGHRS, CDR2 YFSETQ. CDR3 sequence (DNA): TGCGCCAGCAGCTTATCCCAGGCGCACTCTGGAAACACCATATATTTT. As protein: CASSLSQAHSGNTIYF.

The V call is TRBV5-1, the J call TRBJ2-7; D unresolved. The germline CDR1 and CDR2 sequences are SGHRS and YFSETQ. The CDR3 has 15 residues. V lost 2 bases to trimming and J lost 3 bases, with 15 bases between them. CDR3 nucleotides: TGCGCCAGCAGCTTAAACCTTACACCTCACTACGAGCAGTACTTC. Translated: CASSLNLTPHYEQYF.

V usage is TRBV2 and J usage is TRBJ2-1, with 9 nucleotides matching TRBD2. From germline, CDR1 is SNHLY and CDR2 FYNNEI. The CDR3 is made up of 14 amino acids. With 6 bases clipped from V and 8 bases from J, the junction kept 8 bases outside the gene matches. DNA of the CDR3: TGTGCCAGCAGGGGGTTAGCGGGAGTGGATGAGCAGTTCTTC. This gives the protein CASRGLAGVDEQFF. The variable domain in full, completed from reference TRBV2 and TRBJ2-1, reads EPEVTQTPSHQVTQMGQEVILRCVPISNHLYFYWYRQILGQKVEFLVSFYNNEISEKSEIFDDQFSVERPDGSNFTLKIRSTKLEDSAMYFCASRGLAGVDEQFFGPGTRLTVL.

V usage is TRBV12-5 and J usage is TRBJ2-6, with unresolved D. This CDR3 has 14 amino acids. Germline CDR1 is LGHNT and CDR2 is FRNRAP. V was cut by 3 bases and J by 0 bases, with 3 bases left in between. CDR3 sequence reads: CASGFGSGANVLTF. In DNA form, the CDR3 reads TGTGCTAGTGGTTTCGGCTCTGGGGCCAACGTCCTGACTTTC.

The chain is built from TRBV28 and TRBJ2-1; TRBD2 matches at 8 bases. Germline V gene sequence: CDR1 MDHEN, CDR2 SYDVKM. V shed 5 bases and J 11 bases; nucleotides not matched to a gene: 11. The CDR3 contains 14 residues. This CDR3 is CASSPSAGGPKQFF. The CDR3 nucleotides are TGTGCCAGCAGTCCATCGGCGGGAGGCCCCAAGCAGTTCTTC.